The text below deals with one T cell receptor (beta chain). Between the trimmed V and J ends, which lost 4 bases and 7 bases, there was a span of 16 bases. Germline V CDR1 and CDR2: SQVTM, ANQGSEA. This CDR3 spans 13 amino acids. This sample was taken from a study of cytomegalovirus exposure and HLA in healthy donors. 60 Vbeta and 13 Jbeta primers were used in PCR. The protocol was immunoSEQ multiplex PCR, while the TCRdb copy is restricted to in-frame clones and leaves out a portion. In the table there are 85,000 to 100,000 clones, 86% of which are singletons. Sequencing used PBMCs. This sequence was found in a man aged 30 to 39 in good health and CMV-seropositive. The chain has TRBV29-1 and TRBJ1-2; D is possibly TRBD1 (5 bases). CDR3 region: CSVAEQALSGYTF. CDR3 DNA sequence: TGCAGCGTTGCGGAACAGGCCTTGAGTGGCTACACCTTC. Variable domain in full (rest from reference TRBV29-1 and TRBJ1-2): SAVISQKPSRDICQRGTSLTIQCQVDSQVTMMFWYRQQPGQSLTLIATANQGSEATYESGFVIDKFPISRPNLTFSTLTVSNMSPEDSSIYLCSVAEQALSGYTFGSGTRLTVV.